A selection of T cell receptor beta chains follows, all from one sample in a study of cytomegalovirus exposure and HLA in healthy donors. Profiled with immunoSEQ multiplex PCR; TCRdb holds only in-frame clones, not every one. The sample consists of just under 45,000 clones, roughly half of them appearing once. Specimen: PBMCs. The receptors shown here come from a man in his sixties in good health and CMV-seronegative. Both conserved end residues are part of each CDR3. The D gene is left open where the match is weak. Size values are once, few and many counts, or a class for expanded clones, and some rows have none.

v_call,j_call,d_call,clone_size,cdr3_nt,cdr3_aa
TRBV6-5,TRBJ1-2,NA,once,TGTGCCAGCAGTTACGCCGGAGACGGCTACACCTTC,CASSYAGDGYTF
TRBV6-5,TRBJ1-3,NA,few,TGTGCCACCCGGCAGGGATTTGACCAAAACACCATATATTTT,CATRQGFDQNTIYF
TRBV7-8,TRBJ2-1,TRBD1,NA,TGTGCCAGCAGGCAACCGGGACAGGGGGCAGAAGAGCAGTTCTTC,CASRQPGQGAEEQFF
TRBV4-3,TRBJ1-1,TRBD1,NA,TGCGCCAGCAGCCAAGATCGACAGGGGCTCACTGAAGCTTTCTTT,CASSQDRQGLTEAFF
TRBV7-3,TRBJ2-2,NA,NA,TGTGCCAGCAGCTCCCCCCAGGGAATCGGGGAGCTGTTTTTT,CASSSPQGIGELFF
TRBV30,TRBJ2-5,NA,NA,TGTGCCTGGAGCTCGGGGGGCGGGATAGGAGAGACCCAGTACTTC,CAWSSGGGIGETQYF
TRBV5-1,TRBJ2-1,NA,NA,TGCGCCAGCAGCTTGGCGACAGACAATGAGCAGTTCTTC,CASSLATDNEQFF
TRBV4-1,TRBJ1-1,TRBD1,NA,TGCGCCAGCAGCCACGGACAGGGCGGGCGGACTGAAGCTTTCTTT,CASSHGQGGRTEAFF
TRBV30,TRBJ2-7,TRBD2,NA,TGTGCCTGGAACGCGGGGGTCTACGAGCAGTACTTC,CAWNAGVYEQYF
TRBV28,TRBJ1-1,TRBD1,NA,TGTGCCAGCAGTCCGTACCGGGGACAGGGGCATGAAGCTTTCTTT,CASSPYRGQGHEAFF
TRBV5-1,TRBJ2-5,NA,few,TGCGCCAGCTTTGGGGACAATCAAGAGACCCAGTACTTC,CASFGDNQETQYF
TRBV30,TRBJ2-7,TRBD1,NA,TGTGCCTGGAGGGGACAGGGGAACTCCTACGAGCAGTACTTC,CAWRGQGNSYEQYF
TRBV10-1,TRBJ1-1,NA,NA,TGCGCCAGCAGTGAGTCGGGGGGAACGAGGGATCAGGCCTTT,CASSESGGTRDQAF
TRBV28,TRBJ1-5,NA,NA,TGTGCCAGCAGTTTACCGGGGAGGGGACAGCCCCAGCATTTT,CASSLPGRGQPQHF
TRBV2,TRBJ2-7,NA,NA,TGTGCCAGCGAGACTATTTTCGAGCAGTACTTC,CASETIFEQYF
TRBV6-6,TRBJ2-5,NA,medium-sized,TGTGCCACCCAAGGGGACCAAGAGACCCAGTACTTC,CATQGDQETQYF
TRBV5-1,TRBJ2-3,NA,few,TGCGCCAGCAGCCTTGGGCTAGCTGGCACAGATACGCAGTATTTT,CASSLGLAGTDTQYF
TRBV15,TRBJ1-1,NA,NA,TGTGCCACCAGCAGAGATACCGGCACTGAAGCTTTCTTT,CATSRDTGTEAFF
TRBV7-2,TRBJ1-4,NA,few,TGTGCCAGCAGCGCCGACAGGCGAGGAACTGAAAAACTGTTTTTT,CASSADRRGTEKLFF
TRBV28,TRBJ1-2,NA,few,TGTGCCAGCAGTCCTTACAGGGCGATGGACTATGGCTACACCTTC,CASSPYRAMDYGYTF
TRBV5-8,TRBJ2-5,NA,NA,TGTGCCAGCAGCTTAGGGGGAGCGATTGAGACCCAGTACTTC,CASSLGGAIETQYF
TRBV30,TRBJ1-1,TRBD1,NA,TGTGCCTGGGATTCCGGGACAGGGGGCTATCTGAACACTGAAGCTTTCTTT,CAWDSGTGGYLNTEAFF
TRBV2,TRBJ2-4,NA,NA,TGTGCCAGCAGTGACGGGGTAACCAAAAACATTCAGTACTTC,CASSDGVTKNIQYF
TRBV19,TRBJ2-1,TRBD2,few,TGTGCCAGTAGTTGGAGCGGGAGATCCAATGAGCAGTTCTTC,CASSWSGRSNEQFF
TRBV5-1,TRBJ2-7,NA,NA,TGCGCCAGCAGTTCCAGCCACAGGGCCTACGAGCAGTACTTC,CASSSSHRAYEQYF
TRBV6-1,TRBJ2-1,NA,few,TGTGCCACCCCAACCGGTCCCCTGGGCAAGCAGCAGTTCTTC,CATPTGPLGKQQFF
TRBV30,TRBJ1-4,TRBD1,NA,TGTGCCTGGGCCTTACAGGGGGCGGGTGAAAAACTGTTTTTT,CAWALQGAGEKLFF
TRBV5-4,TRBJ2-1,NA,NA,TGTGCCAGCAGCTTGAGACGGAGCTCCTACAATGAGCAGTTCTTC,CASSLRRSSYNEQFF
TRBV30,TRBJ1-1,NA,few,TGTGCCTGGAGTGTATCGTTTGGGAGTAACACTGAAGCTTTCTTT,CAWSVSFGSNTEAFF
TRBV6-5,TRBJ2-7,NA,NA,TGTGCCAGCAGTTACGGGCAGTTTAACGAGCAGTACTTC,CASSYGQFNEQYF
TRBV30,TRBJ1-1,TRBD1,NA,TGTGCCTGGAGTCCGCGGGACAGGGGGAACACTGAAGCTTTCTTT,CAWSPRDRGNTEAFF